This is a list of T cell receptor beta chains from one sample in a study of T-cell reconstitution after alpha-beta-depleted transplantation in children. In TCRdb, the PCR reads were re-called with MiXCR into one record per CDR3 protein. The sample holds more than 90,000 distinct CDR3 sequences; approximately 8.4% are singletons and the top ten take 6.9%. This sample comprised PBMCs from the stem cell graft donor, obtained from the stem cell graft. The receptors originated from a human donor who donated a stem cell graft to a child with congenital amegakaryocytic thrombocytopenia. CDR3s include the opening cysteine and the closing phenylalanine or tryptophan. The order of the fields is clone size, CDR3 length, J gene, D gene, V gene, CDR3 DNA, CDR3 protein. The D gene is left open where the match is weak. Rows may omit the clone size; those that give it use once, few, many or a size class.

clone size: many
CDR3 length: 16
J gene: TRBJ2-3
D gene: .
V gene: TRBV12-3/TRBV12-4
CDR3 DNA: TGTGCCAGCAGTTCCCGACTAGGGGGCACGACAGATACGCAGTATTTT
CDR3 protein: CASSSRLGGTTDTQYF

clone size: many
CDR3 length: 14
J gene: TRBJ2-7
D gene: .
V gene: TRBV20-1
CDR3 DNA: TGCAGTGCTAGAGATAAGGGGGAGGCCGGCGAGCAGTACTTC
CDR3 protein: CSARDKGEAGEQYF

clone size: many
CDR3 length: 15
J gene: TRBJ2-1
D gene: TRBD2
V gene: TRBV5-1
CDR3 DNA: TGCGCCAGCAGCTTGGTAGACGGGACTACTAATGAGCAGTTCTTC
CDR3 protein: CASSLVDGTTNEQFF

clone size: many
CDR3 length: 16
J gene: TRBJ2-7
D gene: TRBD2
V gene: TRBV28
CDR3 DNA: TGTGCCAGCAGCCGCCTTAGCGGGAGTGTCCCCTACGAGCAGTACTTC
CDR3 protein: CASSRLSGSVPYEQYF

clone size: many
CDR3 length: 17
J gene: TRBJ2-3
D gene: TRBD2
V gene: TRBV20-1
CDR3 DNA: TGCAGTGCTAGAGCCCCCACGGCTAGCGGGGCCACAGATACGCAGTATTTT
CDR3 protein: CSARAPTASGATDTQYF

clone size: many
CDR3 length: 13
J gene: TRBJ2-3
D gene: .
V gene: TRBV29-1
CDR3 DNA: TGCAGCGTGGAAACCGGGACACAGGATACGCAGTATTTT
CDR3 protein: CSVETGTQDTQYF

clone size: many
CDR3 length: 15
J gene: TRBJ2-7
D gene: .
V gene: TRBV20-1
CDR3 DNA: TGCAGTGCTAGAGATTCAGGGGCAGGGCCCTACGAGCAGTACTTC
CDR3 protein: CSARDSGAGPYEQYF

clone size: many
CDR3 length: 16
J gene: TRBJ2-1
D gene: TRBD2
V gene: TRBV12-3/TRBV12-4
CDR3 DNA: TGTGCCAGCAGTCTCCGGAGCGGGAGATCCTACAATGAGCAGTTCTTC
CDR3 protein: CASSLRSGRSYNEQFF

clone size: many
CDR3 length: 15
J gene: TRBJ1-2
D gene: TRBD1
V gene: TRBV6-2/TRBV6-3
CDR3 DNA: TGTGCCAGCAGTTTGGGGACAGGGGTCAAATATGGCTACACCTTC
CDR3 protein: CASSLGTGVKYGYTF

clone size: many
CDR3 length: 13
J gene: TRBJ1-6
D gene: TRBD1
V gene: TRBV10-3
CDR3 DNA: TGTGCCAGCTGGGACAGCTTGAATTCACCCCTCCACTTT
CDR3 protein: CASWDSLNSPLHF

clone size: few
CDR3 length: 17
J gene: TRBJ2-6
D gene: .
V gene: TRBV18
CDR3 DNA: TGTGCCAGCTCACCCGTTATAGGAAGCTCTGGGGCCAACGTCCTGACTTTC
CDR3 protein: CASSPVIGSSGANVLTF

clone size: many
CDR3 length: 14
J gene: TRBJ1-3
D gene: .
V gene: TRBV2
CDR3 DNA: TGTGCCAGCTATTTTATGGCAGGTGGAAACACCATATATTTT
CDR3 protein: CASYFMAGGNTIYF

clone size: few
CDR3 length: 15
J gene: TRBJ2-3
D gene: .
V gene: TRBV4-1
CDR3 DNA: TGCGCCAGCAGCCTCGGACGGGGGAGGAGAGATACGCAGTATTTT
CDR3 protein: CASSLGRGRRDTQYF

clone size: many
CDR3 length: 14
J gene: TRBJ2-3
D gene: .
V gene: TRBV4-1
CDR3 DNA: TGCGCCAGCAGCCGCGCCCTAGGGAGAGATACGCAGTATTTT
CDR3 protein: CASSRALGRDTQYF

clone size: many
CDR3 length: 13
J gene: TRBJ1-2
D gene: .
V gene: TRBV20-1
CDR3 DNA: TGCAGTGCTGCCCGGGGGGGCGGGGATGGCTACACCTTC
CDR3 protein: CSAARGGGDGYTF

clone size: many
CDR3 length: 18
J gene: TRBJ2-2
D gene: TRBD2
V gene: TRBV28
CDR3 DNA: TGTGCCAGCAGTCTACGGACTAGCGGGAGCCGTTTGACCGGGGAGCTGTTTTTT
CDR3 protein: CASSLRTSGSRLTGELFF

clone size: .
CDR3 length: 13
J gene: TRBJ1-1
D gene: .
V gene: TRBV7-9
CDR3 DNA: TGTGCCATCGGCTTTTCCCGGGGCACTGAAGCTTTCTTT
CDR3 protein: CAIGFSRGTEAFF

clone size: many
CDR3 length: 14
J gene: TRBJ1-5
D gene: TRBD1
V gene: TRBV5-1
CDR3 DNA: TGCGCCAGCAGTCCCGGACAGGGGGATCAGCCCCAGCATTTT
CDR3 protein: CASSPGQGDQPQHF

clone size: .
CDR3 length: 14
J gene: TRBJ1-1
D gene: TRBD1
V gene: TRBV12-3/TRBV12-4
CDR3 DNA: TGTGCCAGCAGTTCACAGGGGTTAAACACTGAAGCTTTCTTT
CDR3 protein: CASSSQGLNTEAFF

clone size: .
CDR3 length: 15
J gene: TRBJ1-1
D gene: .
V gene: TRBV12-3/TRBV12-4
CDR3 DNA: TGTGCCAGCAGTTTAGGACAGGCCTTTAACACTGAAGCTTTCTTT
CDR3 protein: CASSLGQAFNTEAFF

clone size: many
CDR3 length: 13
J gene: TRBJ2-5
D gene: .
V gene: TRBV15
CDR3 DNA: TGTGCCACCAGCTCCGGACTCGAGGAGACCCAGTACTTC
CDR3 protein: CATSSGLEETQYF

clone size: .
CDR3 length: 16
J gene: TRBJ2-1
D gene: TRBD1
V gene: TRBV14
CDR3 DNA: TGTGCCAGCAGCCCTCGGGACAGGGGGCTGAGGAATGAGCAGTTCTTC
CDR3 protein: CASSPRDRGLRNEQFF

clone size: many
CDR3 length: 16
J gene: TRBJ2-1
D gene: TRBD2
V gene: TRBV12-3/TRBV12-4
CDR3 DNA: TGTGCCAGCAGTCCGTCCCTCGCGGGGGGCACGAGTGAGCAGTTCTTC
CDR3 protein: CASSPSLAGGTSEQFF

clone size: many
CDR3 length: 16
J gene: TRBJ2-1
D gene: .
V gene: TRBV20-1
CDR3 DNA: TGCAGTGCTAGAGCCCCGTATGGCGGGGATGACAATGAGCAGTTCTTC
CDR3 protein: CSARAPYGGDDNEQFF

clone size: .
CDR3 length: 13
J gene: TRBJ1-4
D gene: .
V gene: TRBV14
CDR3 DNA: TGTGCCAGCAGCCAACGGCACAATGAAAAACTGTTTTTT
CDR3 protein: CASSQRHNEKLFF

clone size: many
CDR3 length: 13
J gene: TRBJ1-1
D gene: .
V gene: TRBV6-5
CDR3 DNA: TGTGCCAGCAGAATTGGACCGCACACTGAAGCTTTCTTT
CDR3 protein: CASRIGPHTEAFF

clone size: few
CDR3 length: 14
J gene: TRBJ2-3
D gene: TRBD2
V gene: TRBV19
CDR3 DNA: TGTGCCAGTAGTGTGGCGGGAGGGACAGATACGCAGTATTTT
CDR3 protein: CASSVAGGTDTQYF

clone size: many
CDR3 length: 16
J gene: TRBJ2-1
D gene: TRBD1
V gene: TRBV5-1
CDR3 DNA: TGCGCCAGCAGCTTGGCAGGGACAGGCTCCTACAATGAGCAGTTCTTC
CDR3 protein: CASSLAGTGSYNEQFF

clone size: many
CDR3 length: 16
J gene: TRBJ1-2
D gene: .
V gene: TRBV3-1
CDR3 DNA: TGTGCCAGCAGCCAAGATCCCAACTGGATTAACTATGGCTACACCTTC
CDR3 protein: CASSQDPNWINYGYTF

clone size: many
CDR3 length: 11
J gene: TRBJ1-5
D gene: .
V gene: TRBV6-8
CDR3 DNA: TGTGCCAGCGACGGCAATCAGCCCCAGCATTTT
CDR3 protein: CASDGNQPQHF

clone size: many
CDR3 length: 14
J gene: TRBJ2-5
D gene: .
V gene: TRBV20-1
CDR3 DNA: TGCAGTGCTAGAGATAGAACAGGGCTTGAGACCCAGTACTTC
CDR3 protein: CSARDRTGLETQYF

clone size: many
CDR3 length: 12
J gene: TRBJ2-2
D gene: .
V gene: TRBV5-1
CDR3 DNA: TGCGCCAGCAGCTTGGGGATCGGGGAGCTGTTTTTT
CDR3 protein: CASSLGIGELFF

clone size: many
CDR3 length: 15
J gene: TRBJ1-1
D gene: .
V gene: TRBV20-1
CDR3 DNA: TGCAGTGCTAGAGATAGGGCCAAAATGAACACTGAAGCTTTCTTT
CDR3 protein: CSARDRAKMNTEAFF

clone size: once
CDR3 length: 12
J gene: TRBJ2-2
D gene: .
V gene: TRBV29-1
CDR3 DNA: TGCAGCGTCCCGGGTAAACCCGGGGAGCTGTTTTTT
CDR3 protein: CSVPGKPGELFF

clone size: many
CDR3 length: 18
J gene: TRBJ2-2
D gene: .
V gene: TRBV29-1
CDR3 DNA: TGCAGCGTTCTACCCACCGCTTGGACAACCTCAGGCCCCGGGGAGCTGTTTTTT
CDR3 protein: CSVLPTAWTTSGPGELFF

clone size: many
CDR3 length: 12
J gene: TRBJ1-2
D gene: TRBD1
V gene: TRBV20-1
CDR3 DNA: TGCAGTGCAGGAGGGACAGGGCATGGCTACACCTTC
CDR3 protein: CSAGGTGHGYTF

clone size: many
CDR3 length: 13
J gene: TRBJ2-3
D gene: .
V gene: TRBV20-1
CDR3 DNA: TGCAGTGCTGCCGCGCCAGGTGGAGATACGCAGTATTTT
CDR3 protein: CSAAAPGGDTQYF

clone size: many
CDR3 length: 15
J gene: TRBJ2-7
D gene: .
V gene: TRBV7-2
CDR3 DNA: TGTGCCAGCAGCTTAGAAATAGCGACGGCCTACGAGCAGTACTTC
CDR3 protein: CASSLEIATAYEQYF

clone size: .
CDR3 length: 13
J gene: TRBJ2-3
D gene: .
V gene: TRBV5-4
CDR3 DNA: TGTGCCAGCAGCCCCGGGAGTGCAGATACGCAGTATTTT
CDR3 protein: CASSPGSADTQYF

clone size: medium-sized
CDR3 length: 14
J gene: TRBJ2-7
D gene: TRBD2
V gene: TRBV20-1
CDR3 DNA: TGCAGTGCTAGAGGGGGGGGAGAGTTCTACGAGCAGTACTTC
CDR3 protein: CSARGGGEFYEQYF

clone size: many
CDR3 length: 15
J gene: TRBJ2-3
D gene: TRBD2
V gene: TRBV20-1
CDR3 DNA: TGCAGTGCTAGAGATCGGGGAGGGGTCACAGATACGCAGTATTTT
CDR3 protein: CSARDRGGVTDTQYF

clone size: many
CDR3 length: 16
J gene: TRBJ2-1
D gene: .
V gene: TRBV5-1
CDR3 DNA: TGCGCCAGCAGCTTGGTGACGGGACTTTTCTACAATGAGCAGTTCTTC
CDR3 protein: CASSLVTGLFYNEQFF

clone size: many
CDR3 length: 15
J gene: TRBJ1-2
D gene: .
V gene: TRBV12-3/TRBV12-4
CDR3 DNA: TGTGCCAGCAGTTTAAGCAGCGGACAAATATATGGCTACACCTTC
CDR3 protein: CASSLSSGQIYGYTF

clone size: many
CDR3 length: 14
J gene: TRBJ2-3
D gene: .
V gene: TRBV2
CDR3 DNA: TGTGCCAGCACCGAGGCGGGACCCACAGATACGCAGTATTTT
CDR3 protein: CASTEAGPTDTQYF

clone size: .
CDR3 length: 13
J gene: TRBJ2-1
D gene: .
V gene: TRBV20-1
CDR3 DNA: TGCAGTGCTAGCGGGAAGGCCTACAATGAGCAGTTCTTC
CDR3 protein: CSASGKAYNEQFF

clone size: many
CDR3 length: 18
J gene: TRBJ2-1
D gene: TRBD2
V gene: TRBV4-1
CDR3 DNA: TGCGCCAGCAGCCGGACCCCGCTGGCGGGAGAAGGTCACAATGAGCAGTTCTTC
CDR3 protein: CASSRTPLAGEGHNEQFF

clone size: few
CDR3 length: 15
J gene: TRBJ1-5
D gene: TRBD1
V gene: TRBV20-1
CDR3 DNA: TGCAGTGCTAGAGATCGAGGGGGCCACAATCAGCCCCAGCATTTT
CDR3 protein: CSARDRGGHNQPQHF

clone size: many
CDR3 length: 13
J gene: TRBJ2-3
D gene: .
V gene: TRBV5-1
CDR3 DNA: TGCGCCAGCAGCTCCGGCAGCCAAGATACGCAGTATTTT
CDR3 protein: CASSSGSQDTQYF

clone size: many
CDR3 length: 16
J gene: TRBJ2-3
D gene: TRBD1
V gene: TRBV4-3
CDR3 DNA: TGCGCCAGCAGCCTCTCCGGGACAGGGGGCACAGATACGCAGTATTTT
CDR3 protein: CASSLSGTGGTDTQYF

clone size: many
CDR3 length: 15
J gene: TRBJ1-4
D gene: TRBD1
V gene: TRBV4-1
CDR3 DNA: TGCGCCAGCAGGTACAGGGGGCGAACTAATGAAAAACTGTTTTTT
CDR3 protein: CASRYRGRTNEKLFF

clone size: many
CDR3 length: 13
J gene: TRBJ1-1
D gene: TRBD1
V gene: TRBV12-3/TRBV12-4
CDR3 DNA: TGTGCCAGCAGCCCCTCCGGGACAGGGCTGGCTTTCTTT
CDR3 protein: CASSPSGTGLAFF

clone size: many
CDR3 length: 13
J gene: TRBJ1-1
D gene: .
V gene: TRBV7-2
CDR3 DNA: TGTGCCAGCAGCTTGACAACCGACACTGAAGCTTTCTTT
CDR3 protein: CASSLTTDTEAFF

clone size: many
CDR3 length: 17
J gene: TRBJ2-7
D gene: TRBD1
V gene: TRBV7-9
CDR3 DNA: TGTGCCAGCAGCTCGACCCAGGGGGAATGGGAACCCTACGAGCAGTACTTC
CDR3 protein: CASSSTQGEWEPYEQYF

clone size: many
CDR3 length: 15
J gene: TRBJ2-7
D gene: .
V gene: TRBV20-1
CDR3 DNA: TGCAGTGCGAAACGGGACTTCGTGGGCTCCCACGAGCAGTACTTC
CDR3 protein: CSAKRDFVGSHEQYF